These 21 T cell receptor beta chains were all obtained from the same sample, sequenced in a study of T cells in Graves' hyperthyroidism and ophthalmopathy. RNA transcripts were the template for amplifying TCR beta CDR3 regions. TCR CDR3 underwent first-round RT-PCR with the HTBI primer set. TCRdb passed the multiplex PCR reads through MiXCR, listing each CDR3 protein once. The repertoire includes around 700,000 distinct CDR3 sequences, around 20% of them detected once, and approximately 16% sits in the top ten. Sequencing was carried out using blood. The receptors were sampled from a woman aged 45-65 years with Graves' hyperthyroidism that later progressed to Graves' ophthalmopathy.

The chain carries TRBV12-3 or TRBV12-4 and TRBJ2-2; 7 nucleotides line up with TRBD2. With V trimmed by 3 bases and J by 8 bases, 12 bases remained unmatched. The CDR3 length is 16 residues. CDR3 sequence: CASSFPWGGIKGELFF. The CDR3 nucleotides read TGTGCCAGCAGTTTCCCGTGGGGAGGGATAAAAGGGGAGCTGTTTTTT.

The CDR3, as DNA: TGCGCCAGCAGGGAGGAAGGGAACACTGAAGCTTTCTTT. Translated, it gives CASREEGNTEAFF. This chain links TRBV10-1 with TRBJ1-1, with unresolved D. The CDR3 spans 13 residues. Trimming removed 6 bases from V and 1 base from J, with 9 bases in between. CDR1 and CDR2 from the germline V gene are WNHNN and SYGVQD (reference sequence).

V and J are TRBV5-1 and TRBJ1-2, with 7 bases aligning to TRBD1. Trimming removed 4 bases from V and 1 base from J; junction bases left unmatched: 16. This CDR3 is built from 18 residues. Germline values: CDR1 SGHRS, CDR2 YFSETQ. CDR3 nucleotide sequence: TGCGCCAGCAGCCCGCGGACTTCAGGGGGTTCGGGTAACTATGGCTACACCTTC. Its protein product is CASSPRTSGGSGNYGYTF.

This chain joins TRBV29-1 and TRBJ2-3; D is tentatively TRBD1 or TRBD2 (6 bases each). With 2 bases removed from V and 4 bases from J, the gap between germline ends came to 10 bases. CDR1 is SQVTM and CDR2 is ANQGSEA in the germline V gene. There are 13 residues in the CDR3. The CDR3 reads CSVERGVSDTQYF. The CDR3 DNA is TGCAGCGTTGAAAGGGGGGTTTCAGATACGCAGTATTTT.

Notes on this clonotype: This may arise from a read error, as a much more abundant clone is one base away. The conserved closing phenylalanine or tryptophan is absent in this CDR3, likely reflecting a read error. This chain links TRBV20-1 with TRBJ1-4, with 10 bases matching TRBD1. CDR3 length: 18 residues. Looked up from germline, CDR1 is DFQATT and CDR2 is SNEGSKA (reference sequence). With V trimmed by 0 bases and J by 0 bases, 7 bases remained unmatched. In nucleotides, the CDR3 is TGCAGTGCTAGAGATCTTCGAGGACAGGGGGCAACTAATGAAAAACTGTTTATT. Translating gives CSARDLRGQGATNEKLFI.

There are a few counts of this clonotype. This chain joins TRBV10-1 and TRBJ1-5; possibly TRBD1 for D (6 bases). CDR3 size: 14 residues. The ends were cut back, 5 bases at V and 4 bases at J, with 12 bases in the middle. The germline CDR1 and CDR2 sequences are WNHNN and SYGVQD (reference sequence). The CDR3 DNA sequence: TGCGCCAGCAGTAACAACAGGGTAAATCAGCCCCAGCATTTT. Amino acid sequence: CASSNNRVNQPQHF.

V is TRBV12-3 or TRBV12-4 and J is TRBJ1-6, with 8 bases aligning to TRBD1. Trimming cost V 8 bases and J 7 bases; bases outside gene matches: 10. CDR3 size: 15 residues. The chain's CDR3 is CASGHGQGANSPLHF. Written as DNA, the CDR3 is TGTGCCAGCGGCCACGGACAGGGAGCAAATTCACCCCTCCACTTT.

In its sample, this clonotype was seen many times. The chain couples TRBV2 to TRBJ1-4; D uncertain. The CDR3 covers 13 residues. Germline CDR1 SNHLY, CDR2 FYNNEI. V was clipped by 6 bases and J by 5 bases, with 10 bases between them. Written as DNA, the CDR3 is TGTGCCAGCAGCCACTCTTTGAATGAAAAACTGTTTTTT. It is translated as CASSHSLNEKLFF.

This clonotype showed up many times. The CDR3 sequence is CASSLPLGHLEETQYF. Written as DNA, the CDR3 is TGTGCCAGCAGCCTGCCACTGGGACACCTAGAAGAGACCCAGTACTTC. The chain joins TRBV3-1 to TRBJ2-5, with a tentative D call TRBD1 (6 bases). Germline CDR1 is LGHDT and CDR2 is YNNKEL (reference sequence). Trimming shortened V by 4 bases and J by 3 bases, and 18 bases separated the two germline ends. The CDR3 is 16 residues long.

This clonotype was seen repeatedly, ten times or more. The chain is built from TRBV20-1 and TRBJ1-1; 7 nucleotides match TRBD1. Germline trimming cut 5 bases from V and 3 bases from J; bases unmatched to any gene: 6. CDR1 is DFQATT and CDR2 is SNEGSKA in the germline V gene (reference sequence). This CDR3 is 13 amino acids long. This CDR3 reads CSAETGSDTEAFF. The CDR3, as DNA: TGCAGTGCTGAGACAGGGTCTGACACTGAAGCTTTCTTT.

This clonotype was counted a few times. The chain recombines TRBV5-8 with TRBJ1-2, with 7 bases fitting TRBD1. Trimming removed 3 bases from V and 4 bases from J; junction bases left unmatched: 6. Germline assignment: CDR1 SGHTS and CDR2 YDEGEE. There are 14 residues in the CDR3. The CDR3 spells CASSSGTALYGYTF. CDR3 nucleotide sequence: TGTGCCAGCAGCTCCGGGACAGCACTCTATGGCTACACCTTC.

The chain is built from TRBV20-1 and TRBJ2-5; TRBD2 aligns across 12 bases. Trimming took 5 bases from V and 5 from J; bases not matched to a gene: 6. Germline lookup yields CDR1 DFQATT and CDR2 SNEGSKA (reference sequence). There are 14 residues in the CDR3. CDR3 residues: CSAPSGGAVETQYF. CDR3 nucleotide sequence: TGCAGTGCTCCTAGCGGGGGGGCCGTGGAGACCCAGTACTTC.

As to this clonotype: A much larger clone lies a single base off, so this may be a read error. The chain combines TRBV5-1 with TRBJ1-1; TRBD1 might be the D (6 bases). The CDR3 loop spans 15 amino acids. V was trimmed by 4 bases and J by 4 bases, leaving 17 bases between them. CDR1 and CDR2 from the germline V gene are SGHRS and YFSETQ. The chain's CDR3 is CASSHPGTQSTEAFF. In nucleotides, the CDR3 is TGCGCCAGCAGCCACCCAGGGACACAAAGCACTGAAGCTTTCTTT.

Regarding this clonotype: This could be a read error, since a much larger clone is one nucleotide away. The chain carries TRBV5-1 and TRBJ1-2; unclear D gene. This CDR3 has 14 amino acids. Germline V gene lookup returns CDR1 SGHRS and CDR2 YFSETQ. V shed 0 bases and J shed 6 bases, with 12 bases lying between them. In DNA form, the CDR3 reads TGCGCCAGCAGCTTGGAGGTTGCGGACCATGGCTACACCTTC. It specifies CASSLEVADHGYTF.

This clonotype was found a few times. V gene TRBV5-1 combines with J gene TRBJ2-7, with D uncertain. With 4 bases removed from V and 2 bases from J, the gap between germline ends came to 16 bases. This CDR3 region has 15 residues. Germline assignment: CDR1 SGHRS and CDR2 YFSETQ. The CDR3 sequence is CASSPDGTPTYEQYF. The DNA for the CDR3 is TGCGCCAGCAGCCCGGATGGTACCCCGACCTACGAGCAGTACTTC.

This clonotype has more than one count but fewer than ten. The rearrangement joins TRBV20-1 to TRBJ2-7; 8 bases line up with TRBD1. Germline trimming cut 5 bases from V and 5 bases from J; bases unmatched to any gene: 8. The CDR3 is made up of 13 amino acids. The germline V gene has CDR1 DFQATT and CDR2 SNEGSKA (reference sequence). CDR3: CSADGQGLNEQYF. The CDR3, as DNA: TGCAGTGCTGATGGACAGGGTTTGAACGAGCAGTACTTC.

In this sample, this clonotype turned up a few times. V gene TRBV12-3 or TRBV12-4 combines with J gene TRBJ1-2; D might be TRBD1 (5 bases). V was shortened by 2 bases and J by 7 bases, with 11 bases between the two germline ends. The CDR3 has 13 amino acids. CDR3 sequence reads: CASSLQGWGGYTF. The CDR3 nucleotides read TGTGCCAGCAGTTTACAGGGTTGGGGTGGCTACACCTTC.

This clonotype was counted a few times. The chain joins TRBV20-1 to TRBJ1-2; no definite D call. The CDR3 has 13 amino acids. V was shortened by 6 bases and J by 4 bases, with 15 bases between the two germline ends. Germline V gene data show CDR1 as DFQATT and CDR2 as SNEGSKA (reference sequence). The CDR3 region is CSARMRARYGYTF. The CDR3 DNA reads as TGCAGTGCCCGGATGAGGGCCCGCTATGGCTACACCTTC.

This chain uses TRBV19 with TRBJ1-2; a weak D match, TRBD1 (5 bases). This CDR3 spans 13 amino acids. Germline V gene sequence: CDR1 LNHDA, CDR2 SQIVND (reference sequence). Trimming removed 1 base at V and 5 bases at J, with 8 bases between. The chain's CDR3 is CASSIARAYGYTF. The CDR3 nucleotides read TGTGCCAGTAGTATAGCCAGGGCGTATGGCTACACCTTC.

At least ten counts were recorded for this clonotype. The chain is built from TRBV18 and TRBJ1-5; 8 bases are a match to TRBD1. After removal of 3 bases from V and 4 bases from J, the junction contained 11 bases not matched to a gene. The CDR3 spans 17 residues. Germline assignment: CDR1 KGHSH and CDR2 LQKENI. The CDR3 sequence is CASSPSPGQGPNQPQHF. The CDR3 nucleotides are TGTGCCAGCTCACCTAGCCCCGGACAGGGACCAAATCAGCCCCAGCATTTT.

The table lists this clonotype with a few counts. The CDR3, as DNA: TGTGCCAGCAGCTTAGTTCGGGGAGCTGGAAACACCATATATTTT. Translating gives CASSLVRGAGNTIYF. This sequence joins TRBV7-9 and TRBJ1-3; D gene uncertain. Trimming took off 1 base at V and 2 bases at J, with 9 bases between the two ends. Germline lookup yields CDR1 SEHNR and CDR2 FQNEAQ (reference sequence). The CDR3 runs 15 residues.